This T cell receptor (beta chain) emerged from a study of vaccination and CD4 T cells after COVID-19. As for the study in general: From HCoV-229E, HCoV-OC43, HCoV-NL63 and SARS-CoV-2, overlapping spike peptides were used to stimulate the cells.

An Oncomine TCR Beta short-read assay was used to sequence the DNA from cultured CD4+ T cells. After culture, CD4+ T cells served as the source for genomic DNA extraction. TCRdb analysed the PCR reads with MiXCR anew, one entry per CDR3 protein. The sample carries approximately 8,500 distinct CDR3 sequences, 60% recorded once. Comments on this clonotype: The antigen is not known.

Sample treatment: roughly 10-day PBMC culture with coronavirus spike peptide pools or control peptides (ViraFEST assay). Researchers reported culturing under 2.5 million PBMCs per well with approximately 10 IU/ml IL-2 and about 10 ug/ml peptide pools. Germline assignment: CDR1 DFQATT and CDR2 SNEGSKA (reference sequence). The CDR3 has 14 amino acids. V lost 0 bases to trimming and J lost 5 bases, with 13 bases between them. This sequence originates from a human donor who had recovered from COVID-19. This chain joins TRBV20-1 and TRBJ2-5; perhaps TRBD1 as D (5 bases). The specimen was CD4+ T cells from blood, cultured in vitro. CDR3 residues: CSARDGAARETQYF. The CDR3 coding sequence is TGCAGTGCTAGAGATGGGGCTGCGAGGGAGACCCAGTACTTC.